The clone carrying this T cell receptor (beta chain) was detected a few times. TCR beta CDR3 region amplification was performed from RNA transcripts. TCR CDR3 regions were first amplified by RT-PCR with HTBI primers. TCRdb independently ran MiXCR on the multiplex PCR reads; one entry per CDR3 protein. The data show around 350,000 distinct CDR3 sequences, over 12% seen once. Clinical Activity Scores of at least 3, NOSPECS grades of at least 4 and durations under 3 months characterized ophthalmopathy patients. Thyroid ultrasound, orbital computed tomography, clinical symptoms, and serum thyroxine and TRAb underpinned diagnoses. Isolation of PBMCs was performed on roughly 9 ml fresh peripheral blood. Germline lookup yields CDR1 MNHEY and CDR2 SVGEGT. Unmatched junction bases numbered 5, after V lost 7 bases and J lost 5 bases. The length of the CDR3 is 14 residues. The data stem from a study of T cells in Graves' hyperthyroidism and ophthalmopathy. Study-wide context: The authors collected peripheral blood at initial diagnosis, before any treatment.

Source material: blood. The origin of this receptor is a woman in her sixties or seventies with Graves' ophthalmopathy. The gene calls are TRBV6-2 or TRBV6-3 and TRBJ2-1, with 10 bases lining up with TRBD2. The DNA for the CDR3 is TGTGCCAGCACTTGGACTAGCGGAGACAATGAGCAGTTCTTC. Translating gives CASTWTSGDNEQFF.